The 32 T cell receptor beta chains reported below all come from one sample, sequenced in a study of CD8+CD57+ T cells in acquired aplastic anemia. CDR3 and TCR beta VDJ profiling relied on a genomic DNA template. Each CDR3 protein gets one entry after TCRdb re-called the reads with MiXCR. This table has about 220,000 distinct CDR3 sequences, around 43% appearing once. Patients picked for sequencing had shown CD8+CD57+ cell expansion detected by flow cytometry. Sequenced: sorted CD4+, CD8+, or CD8+CD57+ T cells (not recorded which) from PBMCs. The receptors shown here come from a human donor with aplastic anemia.

This clonotype came up many times. The chain uses TRBV6-5 and TRBJ2-1, with 13 bases that match TRBD2. Germline trimming cut 6 bases from V and 9 bases from J; bases unmatched to any gene: 5. Germline lookup yields CDR1 MNHEY and CDR2 SVGAGI. The length of the CDR3 is 14 residues. The CDR3 reads CASSLTSGGSEQFF. The CDR3 nucleotides read TGTGCCAGCAGCCTGACTAGCGGGGGGAGTGAGCAGTTCTTC.

The gene calls are TRBV10-3 and TRBJ1-6; D call uncertain. The germline CDR1 and CDR2 sequences are ENHRY and SYGVKD. Trimming removed 5 bases from V and 8 bases from J, with 10 bases in between. The length of the CDR3 is 13 residues. CDR3 coding DNA: TGTGCCATCAGTCCTGACCCAGATTCACCCCTCCACTTT. It translates to CAISPDPDSPLHF.

Note on this clonotype: It is unclear where the CDR3 begins or ends on the DNA, so no DNA is shown, and the CDR3 is as TCRdb lists it. The chain couples TRBV12-3 or TRBV12-4 to TRBJ2-3. The length of the CDR3 is 15 amino acids, counting both ends. This CDR3 reads CASSSSGLKTDTQYF.

The genes are TRBV7-9 and TRBJ2-3; D possibly matches TRBD1 or TRBD2 (5 bases each). CDR1 and CDR2 from the germline V gene are SEHNR and FQNEAQ (reference sequence). The CDR3 has 16 amino acids. V gave up 5 bases and J gave up 0 bases, with 15 bases separating them. CDR3 sequence (DNA): TGTGCCAGCAGCCCTGGGGGAGCCCAGAGCACAGATACGCAGTATTTT. Translated, it gives CASSPGGAQSTDTQYF. The full variable domain, rest sourced from reference TRBV7-9 and TRBJ2-3, is DTGVSQNPRHKITKRGQNVTFRCDPISEHNRLYWYRQTLGQGPEFLTYFQNEAQLEKSRLLSDRFSAERPKGSFSTLEIQRTEQGDSAMYLCASSPGGAQSTDTQYFGPGTRLTVL.

V and J are TRBV24-1 and TRBJ2-3; D gene uncertain. V was clipped by 4 bases and J by 1 base, with 5 bases between them. CDR1 is KGHDR and CDR2 is SFDVKD in the germline V gene. CDR3 length: 13 residues. The CDR3 here is CATSDHGTDTQYF. In nucleotides, the CDR3 is TGTGCCACCAGTGACCATGGCACAGATACGCAGTATTTT.

This clonotype appeared many times. This chain links TRBV7-9 with TRBJ1-1; no firm D call. This CDR3 has 15 residues. CDR1 SEHNR and CDR2 FQNEAQ come from the germline V gene (reference sequence). V was clipped by 1 base and J by 0 bases, with 9 bases between them. CDR3 coding DNA: TGTGCCAGCAGCTTAGGGCACCCCATGAACACTGAAGCTTTCTTT. Encoded protein: CASSLGHPMNTEAFF.

A remark on this clonotype: Sequence at one end of the junction differs from germline and may be a read error. This rearrangement joins TRBV7-9 to TRBJ2-1, with a tentative D call TRBD1 (7 bases). This CDR3 is 14 amino acids long. In germline, CDR1 is SEHNR, CDR2 FQNEAQ (reference sequence). CDR3 in DNA: TGTGCCAGCGGCGGGGACAGCACCTACAATGAGCAGCTCTTC. Amino acids: CASGGDSTYNEQLF.

The sample holds many counts of this clonotype. The V call is TRBV20-1, the J call TRBJ1-5; D is possibly TRBD1 (5 bases). CDR1 and CDR2 (germline): DFQATT, SNEGSKA (reference sequence). This CDR3 has 16 residues. With 2 bases removed from V and 4 bases from J, the gap between germline ends came to 18 bases. CDR3 in amino acids: CSARSEGTEKNQPQHF. CDR3 nucleotides: TGCAGTGCTAGATCAGAAGGGACGGAGAAGAATCAGCCCCAGCATTTT.

The rearrangement joins TRBV29-1 to TRBJ2-7; TRBD1 or TRBD2 may be the D gene (5 bases each). Germline-derived CDR1 and CDR2 are SQVTM and ANQGSEA. V gave up 8 bases and J gave up 2 bases, with 16 bases separating them. The CDR3 is 13 amino acids. For the CDR3, the DNA is TGCAGCTCCTGGGGGACGGCTACCTACGAGCAGTACTTC. It codes for CSSWGTATYEQYF.

Ten or more counts support this clonotype. This chain uses TRBV9 with TRBJ1-2; weak D call: TRBD1 (6 bases). CDR3 size: 14 residues. The V gene lost 3 bases and the J gene lost 5 bases, with 14 bases spanning the gap. CDR1 is SGDLS, CDR2 YYNGEE, per germline. This chain's CDR3 is CASSADSPLYGYTF. In nucleotides, the CDR3 is TGTGCCAGCAGCGCGGACAGTCCCCTGTATGGCTACACCTTC.

The gene calls are TRBV27 and TRBJ2-6, with D unclear. The V gene's germline CDR1 is MNHEY and CDR2 SMNVEV (reference sequence). CDR3 length equals 15 residues. Trimming cost V 8 bases and J 0 bases, with 11 bases left between them. The CDR3 DNA reads TGTGCCAGCCAGACGGTGGGCTCTGGGGCCAACGTCCTGACTTTC. Amino acid sequence: CASQTVGSGANVLTF.

CDR3 residues: CATSAGRVGEKLFF. The DNA of the CDR3 is TGTGCCACCAGTGCCGGCAGGGTGGGCGAAAAACTGTTTTTT. The V call is TRBV24-1, the J call TRBJ1-4; D is possibly TRBD1 (5 bases). The V end lost 5 bases, the J end lost 8 bases, and 14 bases lay between the germline ends. The CDR3 extends over 14 amino acids. Germline loops: CDR1 KGHDR, CDR2 SFDVKD.

This chain links TRBV2 with TRBJ1-2; D ambiguous. This CDR3 comprises 13 residues. Trimming shortened V by 6 bases and J by 9 bases, and 17 bases separated the two germline ends. Germline loops: CDR1 SNHLY, CDR2 FYNNEI. CDR3 residues: CASSPRGPRSYTF. CDR3 bases: TGTGCCAGCAGCCCCCGCGGGCCTCGGAGCTACACCTTC.

This clonotype came up many times. The V gene is TRBV4-2, the J gene TRBJ2-1; 7 nucleotides line up with TRBD1. The ends lost 4 bases at V and 2 bases at J; junction bases unmatched: 14. This CDR3 spans 18 amino acids. Per the germline V gene, CDR1 is LGHNA and CDR2 is YNFKEQ. CDR3 residues: CASSLKPGTASPYNEQFF. CDR3 bases: TGTGCCAGCAGCCTTAAGCCCGGGACAGCGTCTCCCTACAATGAGCAGTTCTTC.

V usage is TRBV15 and J usage is TRBJ2-7; either TRBD1 or TRBD2 may supply D (5 bases each). Germline loops: CDR1 LNHNV, CDR2 YYDKDF (reference sequence). CDR3 size: 16 residues. The germline V and J ends were trimmed by 0 bases and 5 bases, with 17 bases remaining between them. The CDR3 coding sequence is TGTGCCACCAGCAGAGATCGAGGGCAGGGTATGGACGAGCAGTACTTC. Amino acid sequence: CATSRDRGQGMDEQYF. Filled out from reference TRBV15 and TRBJ2-7, the complete variable domain reads DAMVIQNPRYQVTQFGKPVTLSCSQTLNHNVMYWYQQKSSQAPKLLFHYYDKDFNNEADTPDNFQSRRPNTSFCFLDIRSPGLGDTAMYLCATSRDRGQGMDEQYFGPGTRLTVT.

The chain has TRBV7-8 and TRBJ2-7; D is unclear. This CDR3 is built from 13 residues. CDR1 is SGHVS and CDR2 is FQNEAQ in the germline V gene. Trimming shortened V by 1 base and J by 4 bases, and 8 bases separated the two germline ends. CDR3 sequence reads: CASSLGISYEQYF. CDR3 in DNA: TGTGCCAGCAGCTTAGGGATCTCATACGAGCAGTACTTC.

This clonotype is a singleton in its sample. The DNA for the CDR3 is TGTGCCAGCAGTTGGGGGGGTGGTTCACCCCTCCACTTT. It codes for CASSWGGGSPLHF. The chain has TRBV27 and TRBJ1-6; D is perhaps TRBD1 (5 bases). The V end lost 4 bases, the J end lost 9 bases, and 10 bases lay between the germline ends. This CDR3 spans 13 amino acids. From germline, CDR1 is MNHEY and CDR2 SMNVEV (reference sequence).

This clonotype was counted a few times. The chain links TRBV20-1 to TRBJ2-7, with D uncertain. V was trimmed by 4 bases and J by 0 bases, leaving 7 bases between them. Germline V gives CDR1 DFQATT, CDR2 SNEGSKA (reference sequence). The CDR3 loop spans 12 amino acids. Here the CDR3 DNA reads TGCAGTGCTACCACGTCCTCCTACGAGCAGTACTTC. As protein: CSATTSSYEQYF.

V is TRBV29-1 and J is TRBJ1-2, with 7 bases fitting TRBD1. CDR1 is SQVTM, CDR2 ANQGSEA, per germline. The V gene end was trimmed by 7 bases and the J gene end by 3 bases; junction bases not matched to a gene: 8. The CDR3 sequence is 13 residues long. The CDR3 loop reads CSAAPTGDYGYTF. CDR3 nucleotides: TGCAGCGCTGCCCCCACAGGGGACTATGGCTACACCTTC.

The chain carries TRBV12-3 or TRBV12-4 and TRBJ2-3; 14 positions agree with TRBD2. The CDR3 runs to 17 residues. V lost 5 bases and J lost 5; bases outside the gene matches: 9. CDR3 bases: TGTGCCAGCAGTGACTCGACTAGCGGGGGGGGTGAAGATACGCAGTATTTT. Amino acids: CASSDSTSGGGEDTQYF.

This clonotype was observed many times. The rearrangement links TRBV9 to TRBJ1-1; TRBD1 matches at 7 bases. CDR1 is SGDLS and CDR2 is YYNGEE in the germline V gene. J gave up 5 bases and V 3 bases, and 7 bases lay outside the gene matches. CDR3 length: 14 amino acids. The CDR3 nucleotides are TGTGCCAGCAGCGGGCACAGGGGAAGGACTGAAGCTTTCTTT. Translation gives CASSGHRGRTEAFF.

The CDR3 coding sequence is TGCGCCAGCAGTGACGGCGGCGGGAGGATCGACAATGAGCAGTTCTTC. Translation gives CASSDGGGRIDNEQFF. The gene calls are TRBV10-2 and TRBJ2-1; 8 nucleotides match TRBD2. The CDR3 sequence is 16 residues long. The V gene's germline CDR1 is WSHSY and CDR2 SAAADI. The junction had 9 bases not matched to a gene; V was cut back by 3 bases and J by 5 bases.

This clonotype was seen at least ten times. CDR3 loop: CASRPRLAGGYNEQFF. The CDR3 DNA follows: TGTGCCAGCAGGCCTCGACTAGCGGGGGGTTACAATGAGCAGTTCTTC. V usage is TRBV12-3 or TRBV12-4 and J usage is TRBJ2-1; 13 nucleotides align to TRBD2. The J segment lost 4 bases and the V segment lost 6 bases, leaving 6 bases of the junction unmatched. This CDR3 region has 16 residues.

This chain links TRBV9 with TRBJ2-1; possibly TRBD1 for D (5 bases). The CDR3 has 14 amino acids. Trimming took off 2 bases at V and 9 bases at J, with 15 bases between the two ends. Germline V CDR1 and CDR2: SGDLS, YYNGEE. The DNA for the CDR3 is TGTGCCAGCAGCGTTAACAAGGGGATTGGTGAGCAGTTCTTC. Protein product: CASSVNKGIGEQFF.

The chain employs TRBV7-2 and TRBJ2-1, with unresolved D. V was clipped by 5 bases and J by 9 bases, with 8 bases between them. This CDR3 is built from 11 residues. Germline assignment: CDR1 SGHTA and CDR2 FQGNSA. CDR3 coding DNA: TGTGCCAGCAGCCTGACGCTTGAGCAGTTCTTC. Encoded protein: CASSLTLEQFF.

This clonotype came up many times. The chain combines TRBV5-8 with TRBJ1-6; D gene uncertain. Germline CDR1 is SGHTS and CDR2 is YDEGEE. V dropped 1 base and J dropped 2 bases, with 13 bases sitting between them. This CDR3 region has 17 residues. CDR3: CASSLRFGWTYNSPLHF. CDR3 nucleotides: TGTGCCAGCAGCTTGAGGTTCGGCTGGACCTATAATTCACCCCTCCACTTT.

The rearrangement uses TRBV4-3 and TRBJ1-6; D gene unclear. This CDR3 is built from 13 residues. In germline, CDR1 is LGHNA, CDR2 YSLEER. V gave up 0 bases and J gave up 8 bases, with 5 bases separating them. In nucleotides, the CDR3 is TGCGCCAGCAGCCAAGATAAGGATTCACCCCTCCACTTT. Translating it yields CASSQDKDSPLHF.

This clonotype was recorded at least ten times. The rearrangement uses TRBV7-8 and TRBJ1-1; D uncertain. Germline CDR1 reads SGHVS; CDR2 reads FQNEAQ. Trimming removed 5 bases at V and 4 bases at J, with 17 bases between. The CDR3 length is 15 residues. CDR3 nucleotides: TGTGCCAGCAGCAAATTCCACACTTGGAGCACTGAAGCTTTCTTT. Its protein is CASSKFHTWSTEAFF.

This clonotype showed up just a few times. The rearrangement links TRBV27 to TRBJ1-5; the D gene is possibly TRBD1 (5 bases). CDR3 length equals 15 residues. The V end was cut by 4 bases, the J end by 3 bases, with 13 bases between. Germline V gives CDR1 MNHEY, CDR2 SMNVEV (reference sequence). CDR3 in amino acids: CASSWSRDPNQPQHF. CDR3 DNA sequence: TGTGCCAGCAGTTGGTCCAGGGACCCCAATCAGCCCCAGCATTTT.

This rearrangement joins TRBV7-9 to TRBJ1-1, with D unresolved. This CDR3 region has 15 residues. The germline V gene has CDR1 SEHNR and CDR2 FQNEAQ (reference sequence). Trimming pared 2 bases from V and 2 bases from J, leaving 12 bases between. The DNA for the CDR3 is TGTGCCAGCAGCTTACTAGTCGGGATAAACACTGAAGCTTTCTTT. This sequence encodes CASSLLVGINTEAFF.

The rearrangement joins TRBV6-5 to TRBJ2-7; D assignment may be TRBD1 or TRBD2 (5 bases each). V was trimmed by 6 bases and J by 4 bases, leaving 13 bases between them. The germline CDR1 and CDR2 sequences are MNHEY and SVGAGI. The CDR3 consists of 13 residues. CDR3 sequence reads: CASRGREGYEQYF. CDR3 nucleotide sequence: TGTGCCAGCAGGGGGCGCGAGGGGTACGAGCAGTACTTC.

Of note for this clonotype: A single base separates this from a much larger clone, so it may be a read error. The V call is TRBV5-1, the J call TRBJ1-2; D remains ambiguous. This CDR3 has 16 residues. Germline CDR1 and CDR2: SGHRS and YFSETQ. CDR3 residues: CASSLEGFPANYGCTF. DNA for the CDR3: TGCGCCAGCAGCTTGGAAGGGTTCCCCGCTAACTATGGCTGCACCTTC.